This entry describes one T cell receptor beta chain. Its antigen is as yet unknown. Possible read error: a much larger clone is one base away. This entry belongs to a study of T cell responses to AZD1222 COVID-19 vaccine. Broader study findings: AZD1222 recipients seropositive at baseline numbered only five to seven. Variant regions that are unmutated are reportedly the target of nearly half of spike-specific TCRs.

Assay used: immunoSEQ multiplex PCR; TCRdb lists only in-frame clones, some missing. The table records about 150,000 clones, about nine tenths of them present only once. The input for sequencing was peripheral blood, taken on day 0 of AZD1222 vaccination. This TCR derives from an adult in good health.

The CDR3 nucleotides are TGTGCCAGCAGTGTGACTAGCGGGAGCACAGATACGCAGTATTTT. This translates into CASSVTSGSTDTQYF. J is TRBJ2-3 and V is TRBV6-4; TRBD2 matches 10 bases. Germline CDR1 MRHNA, CDR2 SNTAGT. This CDR3 region has 15 residues. The ends lost 4 bases at V and 0 bases at J; junction bases unmatched: 1.